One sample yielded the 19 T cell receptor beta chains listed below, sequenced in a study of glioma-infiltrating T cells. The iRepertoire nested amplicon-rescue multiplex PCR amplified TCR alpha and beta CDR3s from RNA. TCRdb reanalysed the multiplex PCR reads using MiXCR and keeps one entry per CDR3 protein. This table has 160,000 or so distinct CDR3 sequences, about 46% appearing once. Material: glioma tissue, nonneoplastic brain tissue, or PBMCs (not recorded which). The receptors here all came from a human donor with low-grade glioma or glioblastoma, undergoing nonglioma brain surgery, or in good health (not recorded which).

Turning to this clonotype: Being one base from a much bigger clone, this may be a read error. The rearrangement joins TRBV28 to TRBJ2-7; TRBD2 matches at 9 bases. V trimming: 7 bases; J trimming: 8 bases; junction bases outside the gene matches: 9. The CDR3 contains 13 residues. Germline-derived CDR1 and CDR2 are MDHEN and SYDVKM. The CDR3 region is CASIPSGIHKQYF. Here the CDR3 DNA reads TGTGCCAGCATACCTAGCGGGATCCACAAGCAGTACTTC. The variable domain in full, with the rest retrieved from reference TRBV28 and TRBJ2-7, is DVKVTQSSRYLVKRTGEKVFLECVQDMDHENMFWYRQDPGLGLRLIYFSYDVKMKEKGDIPEGYSVSREKKERFSLILESASTNQTSMYLCASIPSGIHKQYFGPGTRLTVT.

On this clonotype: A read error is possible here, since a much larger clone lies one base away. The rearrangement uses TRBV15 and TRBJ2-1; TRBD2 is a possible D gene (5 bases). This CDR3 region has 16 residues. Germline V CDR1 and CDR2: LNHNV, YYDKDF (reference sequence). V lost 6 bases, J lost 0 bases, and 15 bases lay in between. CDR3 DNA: TGTGCCACCAGAGGAACTGGACTTCGCTCCTACAATGAGCAGTTCTTC. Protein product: CATRGTGLRSYNEQFF.

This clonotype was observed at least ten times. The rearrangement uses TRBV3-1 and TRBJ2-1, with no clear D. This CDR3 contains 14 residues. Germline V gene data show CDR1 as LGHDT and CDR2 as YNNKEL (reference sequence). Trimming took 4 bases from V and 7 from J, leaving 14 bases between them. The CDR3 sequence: CASSPSLPRNEQFF. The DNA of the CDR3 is TGTGCCAGCAGCCCCAGCCTACCGCGGAATGAGCAGTTCTTC.

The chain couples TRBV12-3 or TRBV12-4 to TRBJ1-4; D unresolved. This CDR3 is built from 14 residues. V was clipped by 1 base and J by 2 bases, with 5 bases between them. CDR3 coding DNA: TGTGCCAGCAGTTTAGTTTCGACTAATGAAAAACTGTTTTTT. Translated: CASSLVSTNEKLFF.

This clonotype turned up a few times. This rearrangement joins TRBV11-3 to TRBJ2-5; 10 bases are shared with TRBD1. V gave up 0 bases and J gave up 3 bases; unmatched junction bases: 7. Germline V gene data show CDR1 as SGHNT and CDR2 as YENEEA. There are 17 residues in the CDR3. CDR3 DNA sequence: TGTGCCAGCAGCTTAGAACCAACCGGGACAGGGGAAGAGACCCAGTACTTC. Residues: CASSLEPTGTGEETQYF.

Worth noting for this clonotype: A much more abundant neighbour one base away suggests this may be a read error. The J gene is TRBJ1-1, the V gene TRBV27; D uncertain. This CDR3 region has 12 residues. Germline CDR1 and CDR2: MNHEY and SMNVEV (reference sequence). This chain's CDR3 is CARRRSRTEASF. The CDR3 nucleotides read TGTGCCAGAAGGAGATCCCGTACTGAAGCTTCCTTT.

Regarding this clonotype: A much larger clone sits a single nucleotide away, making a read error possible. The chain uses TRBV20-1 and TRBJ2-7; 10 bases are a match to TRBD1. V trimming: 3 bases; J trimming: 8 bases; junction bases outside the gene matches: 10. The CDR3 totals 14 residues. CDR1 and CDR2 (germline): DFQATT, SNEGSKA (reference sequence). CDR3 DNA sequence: TGCAGTGCTAGTCCCCCGGGACAGGGGCTCCAGCAGTACTTC. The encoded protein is CSASPPGQGLQQYF.

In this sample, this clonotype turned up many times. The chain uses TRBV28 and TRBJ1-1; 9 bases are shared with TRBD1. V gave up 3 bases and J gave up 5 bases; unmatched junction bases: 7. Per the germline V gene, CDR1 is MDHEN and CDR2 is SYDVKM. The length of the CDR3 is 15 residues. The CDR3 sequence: CASSFPQGARTEAFF. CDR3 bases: TGTGCCAGCAGTTTTCCACAGGGGGCGAGAACTGAAGCTTTCTTT. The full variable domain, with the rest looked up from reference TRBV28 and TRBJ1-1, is DVKVTQSSRYLVKRTGEKVFLECVQDMDHENMFWYRQDPGLGLRLIYFSYDVKMKEKGDIPEGYSVSREKKERFSLILESASTNQTSMYLCASSFPQGARTEAFFGQGTRLTVV.

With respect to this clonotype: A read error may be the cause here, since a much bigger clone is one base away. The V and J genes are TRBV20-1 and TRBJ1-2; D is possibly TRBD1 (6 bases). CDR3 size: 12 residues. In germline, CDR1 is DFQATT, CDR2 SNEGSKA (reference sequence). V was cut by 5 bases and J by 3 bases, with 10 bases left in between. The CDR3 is CSASGTHYGYTF. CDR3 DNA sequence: TGCAGTGCTTCCGGGACACACTATGGCTACACCTTC.

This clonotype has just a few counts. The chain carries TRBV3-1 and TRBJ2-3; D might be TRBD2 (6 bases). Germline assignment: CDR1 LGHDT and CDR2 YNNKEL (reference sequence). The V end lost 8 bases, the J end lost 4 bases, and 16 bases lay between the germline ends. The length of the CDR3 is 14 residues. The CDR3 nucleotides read TGTGCCAGCTCTTTCGGGAGAAGGGCAGATACGCAGTATTTT. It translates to CASSFGRRADTQYF.

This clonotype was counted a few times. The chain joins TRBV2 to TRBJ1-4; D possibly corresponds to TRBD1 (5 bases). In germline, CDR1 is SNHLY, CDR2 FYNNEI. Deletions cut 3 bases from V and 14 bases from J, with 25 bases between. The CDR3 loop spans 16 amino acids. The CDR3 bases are TGTGCCAGCAGTGACGGGACCCTGAAAAAGTTTCATAACCTGTTTTTT. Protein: CASSDGTLKKFHNLFF.

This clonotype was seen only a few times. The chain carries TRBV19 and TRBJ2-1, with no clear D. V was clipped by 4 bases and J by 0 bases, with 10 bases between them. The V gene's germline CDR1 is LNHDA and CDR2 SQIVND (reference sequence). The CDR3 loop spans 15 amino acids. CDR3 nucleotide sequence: TGTGCCAGTAGTAATGGGCGGAGCTCCTACAATGAGCAGTTCTTC. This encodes CASSNGRSSYNEQFF.

In nucleotides, the CDR3 is TGTGCCAGCAGCCTGACTAGCGGGAGTACCCACAATGAGCAGTTCTTC. Protein: CASSLTSGSTHNEQFF. The V and J genes are TRBV11-3 and TRBJ2-1, with TRBD2 matching 12 bases. Germline CDR1 and CDR2: SGHNT and YENEEA. V shed 5 bases and J 5 bases; nucleotides not matched to a gene: 7. This CDR3 is built from 16 residues.

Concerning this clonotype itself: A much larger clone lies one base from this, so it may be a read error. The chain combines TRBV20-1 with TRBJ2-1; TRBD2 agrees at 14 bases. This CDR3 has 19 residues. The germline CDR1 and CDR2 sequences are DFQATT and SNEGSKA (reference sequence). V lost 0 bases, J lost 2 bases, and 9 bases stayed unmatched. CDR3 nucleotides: TGCAGTGCTAGAGACTCAAGGACTAGCGGGAGGACAGCCTACAATGAGCAGTTCTTC. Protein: CSARDSRTSGRTAYNEQFF.

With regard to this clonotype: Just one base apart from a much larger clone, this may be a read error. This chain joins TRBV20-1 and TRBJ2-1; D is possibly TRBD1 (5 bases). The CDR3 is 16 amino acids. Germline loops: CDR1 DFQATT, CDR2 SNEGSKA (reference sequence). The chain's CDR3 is CSAPKTDESYYNDQFF. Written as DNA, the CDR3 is TGCAGTGCCCCGAAGACAGATGAGTCATACTACAATGATCAGTTCTTC.

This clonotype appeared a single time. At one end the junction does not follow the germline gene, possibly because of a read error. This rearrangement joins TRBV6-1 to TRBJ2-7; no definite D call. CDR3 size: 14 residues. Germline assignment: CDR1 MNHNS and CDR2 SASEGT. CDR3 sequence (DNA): TGTGCCAGCAAAGGTGAACCACGCTCCTACGGGCAGTACTTC. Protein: CASKGEPRSYGQYF.

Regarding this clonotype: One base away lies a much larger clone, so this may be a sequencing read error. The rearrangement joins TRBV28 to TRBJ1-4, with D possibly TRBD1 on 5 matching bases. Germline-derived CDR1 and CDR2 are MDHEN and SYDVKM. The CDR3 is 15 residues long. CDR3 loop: CASMRSGDDNENLFF. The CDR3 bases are TGTGCCAGCATGCGGTCGGGGGATGATAATGAAAACCTGTTTTTT.

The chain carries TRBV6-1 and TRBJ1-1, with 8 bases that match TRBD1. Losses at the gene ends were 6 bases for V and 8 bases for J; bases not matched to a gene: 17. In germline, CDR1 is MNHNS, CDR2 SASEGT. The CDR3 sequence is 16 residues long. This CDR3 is CASSADRGQIMGEAFF. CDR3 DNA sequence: TGTGCCAGCAGCGCCGACAGGGGACAGATAATGGGCGAAGCTTTCTTT.

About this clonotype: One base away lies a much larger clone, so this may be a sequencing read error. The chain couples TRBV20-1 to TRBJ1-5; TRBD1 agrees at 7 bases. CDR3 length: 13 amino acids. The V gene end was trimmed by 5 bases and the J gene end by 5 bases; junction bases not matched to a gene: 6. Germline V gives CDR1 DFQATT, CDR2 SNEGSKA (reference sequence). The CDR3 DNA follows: TGCAGTGCTTTAGAAAGGGGGCATCAGCCCCAGCATTTT. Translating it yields CSALERGHQPQHF.